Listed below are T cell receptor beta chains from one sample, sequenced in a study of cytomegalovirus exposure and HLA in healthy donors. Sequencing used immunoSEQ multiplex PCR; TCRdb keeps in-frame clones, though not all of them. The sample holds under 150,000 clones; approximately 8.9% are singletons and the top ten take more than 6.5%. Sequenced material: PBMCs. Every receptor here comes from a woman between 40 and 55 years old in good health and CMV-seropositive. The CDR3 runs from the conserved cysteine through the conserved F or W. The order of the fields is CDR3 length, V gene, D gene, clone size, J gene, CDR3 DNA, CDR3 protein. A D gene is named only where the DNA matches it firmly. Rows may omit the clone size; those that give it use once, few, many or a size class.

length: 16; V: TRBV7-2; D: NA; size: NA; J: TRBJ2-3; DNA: TGTGCCAGCAGCTCCCCTATCATGGGGCGTGGAGATACGCAGTATTTT; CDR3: CASSSPIMGRGDTQYF
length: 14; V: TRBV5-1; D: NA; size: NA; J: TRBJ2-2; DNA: TGCGCCAGCAGCACGGGACAGAACACCGGGGAGCTGTTTTTT; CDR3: CASSTGQNTGELFF
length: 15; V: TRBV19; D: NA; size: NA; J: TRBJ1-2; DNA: TGTGCCAGTAGTATAACCCTTGCAGGCCTCTATGGCTACACCTTC; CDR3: CASSITLAGLYGYTF
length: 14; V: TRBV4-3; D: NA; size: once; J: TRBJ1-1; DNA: TGCGCCAGCAGCCAGGGACGGCGGGGCACTGAAGCTTTCTTT; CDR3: CASSQGRRGTEAFF
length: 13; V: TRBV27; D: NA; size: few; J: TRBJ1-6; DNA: TGTGCCAGCAGTTTTACCGGTCGGTCACCCCTCCACTTT; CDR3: CASSFTGRSPLHF
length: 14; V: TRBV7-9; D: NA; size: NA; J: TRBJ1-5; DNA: TGTGCCAGCAGCCCCCTTTCCCCCAATCAGCCCCAGCATTTT; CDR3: CASSPLSPNQPQHF
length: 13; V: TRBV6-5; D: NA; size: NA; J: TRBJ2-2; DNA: TGTGCCAGCAGGATACAGGGCCCCGGGGAGCTGTTTTTT; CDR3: CASRIQGPGELFF
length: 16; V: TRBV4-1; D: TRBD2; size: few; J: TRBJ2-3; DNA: TGCGCCAGCAGCCAAGGTAGCGGGGAGTTCACAGATACGCAGTATTTT; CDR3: CASSQGSGEFTDTQYF
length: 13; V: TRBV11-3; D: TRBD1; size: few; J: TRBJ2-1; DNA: TGTGCCAGCAGCCCGCCTTCCGGGACAGGGGAGTTCTTC; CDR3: CASSPPSGTGEFF
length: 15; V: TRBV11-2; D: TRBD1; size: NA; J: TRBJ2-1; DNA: TGTGCCAGCAGCCCTCCCGGGACAGGGGGTGCGGAGCAGTTCTTC; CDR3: CASSPPGTGGAEQFF
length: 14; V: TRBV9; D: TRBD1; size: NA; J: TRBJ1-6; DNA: TGTGCCAGCAGCGAAACAGGGGATGGTTCACCCCTCCACTTT; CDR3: CASSETGDGSPLHF
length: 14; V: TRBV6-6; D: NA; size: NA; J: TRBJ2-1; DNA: TGTGCCAGCAGTTACGGAGATACACACCGTGAGCAGTTCTTC; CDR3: CASSYGDTHREQFF
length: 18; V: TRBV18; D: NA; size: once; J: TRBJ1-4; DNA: TGTGCCAGCTCACCTGATCTCGGGAGCCAGTCAACTAATGAAAAACTGTTTTTT; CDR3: CASSPDLGSQSTNEKLFF
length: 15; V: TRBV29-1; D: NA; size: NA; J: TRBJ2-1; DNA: TGCAGCGTTGAAACAGGGACCTCTTTCTACAATGAGCAGTTCTTC; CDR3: CSVETGTSFYNEQFF
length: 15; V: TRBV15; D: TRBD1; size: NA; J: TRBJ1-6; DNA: TGTGCCACCAGCAGGGAAGACAGGGGGGATTCACCCCTCCACTTT; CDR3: CATSREDRGDSPLHF
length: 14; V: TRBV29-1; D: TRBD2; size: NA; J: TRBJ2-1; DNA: TGCAGCGTTGCCACTAGCGGGGTTGAGGGTGAGCAGTTCTTC; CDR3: CSVATSGVEGEQFF
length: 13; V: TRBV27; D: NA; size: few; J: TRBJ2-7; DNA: TGTGCCAGCAGAAGGCCAGGACTCTACGAGCAGTACTTC; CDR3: CASRRPGLYEQYF
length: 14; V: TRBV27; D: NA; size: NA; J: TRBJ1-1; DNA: TGTGCCAGCAGTTTACGGGCGGGGGGCACTGAAGCTTTCTTT; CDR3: CASSLRAGGTEAFF
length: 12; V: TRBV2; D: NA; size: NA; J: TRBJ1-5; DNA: TGTGCCAGCACCCAGGGGTTGCAGCCCCAGCATTTT; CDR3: CASTQGLQPQHF
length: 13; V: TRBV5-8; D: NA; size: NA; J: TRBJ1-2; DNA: TGTGCCAGCACCAGCGGGGAGTACTATGGCTACACCTTC; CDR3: CASTSGEYYGYTF
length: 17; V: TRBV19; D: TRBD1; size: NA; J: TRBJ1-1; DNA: TGTGCCAGTGGTAGATCGGACAGGGGGACGCTAGAGACTGAAGCTTTCTTT; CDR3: CASGRSDRGTLETEAFF
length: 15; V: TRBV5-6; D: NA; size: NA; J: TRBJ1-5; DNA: TGTGCCAGCAGCTTGGGGCGCAGGGGCCATCAGCCCCAGCATTTT; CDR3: CASSLGRRGHQPQHF
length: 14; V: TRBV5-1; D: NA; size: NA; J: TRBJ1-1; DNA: TGCGCCAGCAGCCAGGGGAGTCGGGACACTGAAGCTTTCTTT; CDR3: CASSQGSRDTEAFF
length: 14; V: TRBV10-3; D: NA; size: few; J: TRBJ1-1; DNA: TGTGCCATCAATCCAACAGGGTTTGGGACTGAAGCTTTCTTT; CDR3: CAINPTGFGTEAFF
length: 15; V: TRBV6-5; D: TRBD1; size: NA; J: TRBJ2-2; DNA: TGTGCCAGCAGACGGGCAGGGGGACACGGCGGGGAGCTGTTTTTT; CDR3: CASRRAGGHGGELFF
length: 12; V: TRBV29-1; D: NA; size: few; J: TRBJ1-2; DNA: TGCAGCGTCCTTCAGGGTAACTATGGCTACACCTTC; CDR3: CSVLQGNYGYTF
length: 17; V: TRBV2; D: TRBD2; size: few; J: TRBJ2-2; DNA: TGTGCCAGCAGTGGCTCCACTAGCGGGGCGAACACCGGGGAGCTGTTTTTT; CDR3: CASSGSTSGANTGELFF
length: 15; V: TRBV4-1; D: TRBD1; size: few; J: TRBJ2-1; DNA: TGCGCCAGCAGCCAAGACGTGGACAGGGGGACTGAGCAGTTCTTC; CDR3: CASSQDVDRGTEQFF
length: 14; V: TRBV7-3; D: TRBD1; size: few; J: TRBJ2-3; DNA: TGTGCCAGCAGCCGACAGGGGGGCACAGATACGCAGTATTTT; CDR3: CASSRQGGTDTQYF
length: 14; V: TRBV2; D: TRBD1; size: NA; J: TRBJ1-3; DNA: TGTGCCAGCAGTTCACAGGGGGCTGGAAACACCATATATTTT; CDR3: CASSSQGAGNTIYF
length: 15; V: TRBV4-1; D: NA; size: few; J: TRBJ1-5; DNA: TGCGCCAGCAGCCAAGATCTCGGGGTTCCCCAGCCCCAGCATTTT; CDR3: CASSQDLGVPQPQHF
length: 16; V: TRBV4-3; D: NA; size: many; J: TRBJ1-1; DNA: TGCGCCAGCAGCCCGACTCCGGTTTTGGGGGGCACTGAAGCTTTCTTT; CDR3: CASSPTPVLGGTEAFF
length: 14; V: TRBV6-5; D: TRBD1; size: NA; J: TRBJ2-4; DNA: TGTGCCAGCAGCCCTCCAGGGGGTAGAAACATTCAGTACTTC; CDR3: CASSPPGGRNIQYF
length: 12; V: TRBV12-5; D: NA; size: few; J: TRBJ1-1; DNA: TGTGCTAGTGGTGGAAGGGGGACTGAAGCTTTCTTT; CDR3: CASGGRGTEAFF
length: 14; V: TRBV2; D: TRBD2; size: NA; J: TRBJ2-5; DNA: TGTGCCAGCAGTTGGACTAGCTCCCCAGAGACCCAGTACTTC; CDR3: CASSWTSSPETQYF
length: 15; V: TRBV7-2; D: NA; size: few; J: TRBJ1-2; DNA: TGTGCCAGCAGCTTAGGCGTACTTTCTAACTATGGCTACACCTTC; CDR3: CASSLGVLSNYGYTF
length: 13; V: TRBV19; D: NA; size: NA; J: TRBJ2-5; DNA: TGTGCCAGTAGTGATGACCGGGGAGACGCCCAGTACTTC; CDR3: CASSDDRGDAQYF
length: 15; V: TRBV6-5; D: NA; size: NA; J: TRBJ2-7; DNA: TGTGCCAGCAGATACAGGGACAATTTGAGGAACGAGCAGTACTTC; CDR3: CASRYRDNLRNEQYF
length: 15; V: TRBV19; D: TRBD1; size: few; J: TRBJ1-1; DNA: TGTGCCAGTAGTACCCTCGGACAGGGGACTTCCGAAGCTTTCTTT; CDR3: CASSTLGQGTSEAFF
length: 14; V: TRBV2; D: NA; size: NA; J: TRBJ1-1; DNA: TGTGCCAGCTCTAGACCCACCGGGGACACTGAAGCTTTCTTT; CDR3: CASSRPTGDTEAFF
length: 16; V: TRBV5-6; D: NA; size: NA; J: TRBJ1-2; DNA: TGTGCCAGCAGCTTAGACATCCTGTCTCACGACTATGGCTACACCTTC; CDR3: CASSLDILSHDYGYTF
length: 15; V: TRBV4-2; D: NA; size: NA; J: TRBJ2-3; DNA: TGTGCCAGCAGCCAAGATGGGGACTTCACAGATACGCAGTATTTT; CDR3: CASSQDGDFTDTQYF
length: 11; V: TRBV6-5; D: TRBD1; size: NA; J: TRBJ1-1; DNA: TGTGCCAGCGGACAGGGGGCTGAAGCTTTCTTT; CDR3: CASGQGAEAFF
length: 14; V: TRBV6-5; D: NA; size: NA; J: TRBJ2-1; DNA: TGTGCCAGCAGACGAGCTGACTCCTACAATGAGCAGTTCTTC; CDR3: CASRRADSYNEQFF
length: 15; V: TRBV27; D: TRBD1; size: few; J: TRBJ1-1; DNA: TGTGCCAGCAGTCCCCCCGAGCAGGGGGTTCGTACGGCTTTCTTT; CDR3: CASSPPEQGVRTAFF
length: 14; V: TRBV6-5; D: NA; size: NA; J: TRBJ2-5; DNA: TGTGCCAGCAGTTACTCGCGGACTGGGGAGACCCAGTACTTC; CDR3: CASSYSRTGETQYF
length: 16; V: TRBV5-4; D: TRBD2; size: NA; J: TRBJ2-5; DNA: TGTGCCAGCAGCTTGCTGCTAGCGGGGGGGTTAGAGACCCAGTACTTC; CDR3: CASSLLLAGGLETQYF
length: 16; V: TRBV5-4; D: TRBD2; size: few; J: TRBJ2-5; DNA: TGTGCCAGCAGCTTGCTGATAGCGGGGGGCCAGGAGACCCAGTACTTC; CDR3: CASSLLIAGGQETQYF
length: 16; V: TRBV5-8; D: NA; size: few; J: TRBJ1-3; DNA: TGTGCCAGCAGCTTGGAGGGGACACTCTCTGGAAACACCATATATTTT; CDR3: CASSLEGTLSGNTIYF
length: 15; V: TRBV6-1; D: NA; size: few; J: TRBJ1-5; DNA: TGTGCCAGCAGTGAAGTTTACGGTAACGATCAGCCCCAGCATTTT; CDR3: CASSEVYGNDQPQHF
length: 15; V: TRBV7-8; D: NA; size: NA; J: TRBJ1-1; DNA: TGTGCCAGCAGCTTAGTACAGAGCATGAACACTGAAGCTTTCTTT; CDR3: CASSLVQSMNTEAFF
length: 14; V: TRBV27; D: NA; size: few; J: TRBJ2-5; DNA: TGTGCCAGCAGTTACACCTCAGGGAGGGAGACCCAGTACTTC; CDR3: CASSYTSGRETQYF
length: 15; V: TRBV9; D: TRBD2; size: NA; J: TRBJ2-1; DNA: TGTGCCAGCAGCGCTGGACTAGCGGGGGACAATGAGCAGTTCTTC; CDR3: CASSAGLAGDNEQFF
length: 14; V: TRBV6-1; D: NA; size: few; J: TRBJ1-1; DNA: TGTGCCAGCCGCACCGGCGGATGGAACACTGAAGCTTTCTTT; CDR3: CASRTGGWNTEAFF
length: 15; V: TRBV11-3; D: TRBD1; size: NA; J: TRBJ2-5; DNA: TGTGCCAGCAGCTTCGGGACAGGGAGAGTGGAGACCCAGTACTTC; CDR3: CASSFGTGRVETQYF